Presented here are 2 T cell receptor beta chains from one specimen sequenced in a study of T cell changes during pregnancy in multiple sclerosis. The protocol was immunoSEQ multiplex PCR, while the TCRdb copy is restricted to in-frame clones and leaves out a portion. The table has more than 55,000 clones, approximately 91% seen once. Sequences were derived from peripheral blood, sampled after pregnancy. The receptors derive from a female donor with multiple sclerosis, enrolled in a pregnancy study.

In DNA, the CDR3 is TGTGCCACCTCCTCCGGTCACTACGAGCAGTACTTC. Translated, it gives CATSSGHYEQYF. The gene calls are TRBV28 and TRBJ2-7; D call uncertain. This CDR3 comprises 12 residues. Germline V gene sequence: CDR1 MDHEN, CDR2 SYDVKM. V lost 10 bases and J lost 3, with 13 bases in between.

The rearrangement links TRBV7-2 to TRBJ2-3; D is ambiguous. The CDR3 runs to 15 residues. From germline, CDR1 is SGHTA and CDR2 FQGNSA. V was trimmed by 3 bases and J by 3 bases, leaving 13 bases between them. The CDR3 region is CASSLRPLKTDTQYF. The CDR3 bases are TGTGCCAGCAGCTTGCGCCCCTTAAAGACAGATACGCAGTATTTT.